This entry concerns a single TCR beta chain. The data originate from a study of blood T cell repertoires in COVID-19. Study as a whole: Researchers got acute and convalescent COVID-19 samples from the United States, Italy and Spain. The cDNA or gDNA used as material had been derived from T cells, B-cell-depleted T cells, or PBMCs.

The authors' processing: By means of reference gene primer amplification, nucleated cell counts were estimated. TCRdb keeps only in-frame clones here, not all; method: immunoSEQ multiplex PCR. From that table come the V and J calls and clone size; the DNA was used to work out D and trimming. The data contain about 220,000 clones, around 84% of them singletons. The CDR3 is 14 amino acids. Germline CDR1 and CDR2: PRHDT and FYEKMQ (reference sequence). The V segment lost 5 bases and the J segment 1 base; nucleotides outside the gene matches: 3. The chain uses TRBV13 and TRBJ2-3; 7 bases align to TRBD1. The TCR was taken from a man aged 45 to 65 who had recovered from COVID-19. The material sequenced was peripheral blood. CDR3 sequence: CASSRQGGTDTQYF. In nucleotides, the CDR3 is TGTGCCAGCAGCCGACAGGGCGGCACAGATACGCAGTATTTT.